The next 12 T cell receptor beta chains were all read from a single sample in a study of shared clonotypes between healthy human individuals. The method was immunoSEQ multiplex PCR; TCRdb's version includes in-frame clones alone and lacks a portion of them. Counted here are over 400,000 clones, roughly 95% occurring once; the ten biggest clones make up 0.055% to 0.075%. Sequencing was carried out using naive CD4+ T cells sorted from blood. Subset: CD45RA+ positively selected. These receptors originate from a woman aged 30 to 39 in good health.

The rearrangement links TRBV19 to TRBJ2-7; TRBD1 might be the D (6 bases). Trimming removed 5 bases at V and 0 bases at J, with 11 bases between. The CDR3 extends over 14 amino acids. The germline CDR1 and CDR2 sequences are LNHDA and SQIVND (reference sequence). The CDR3 DNA follows: TGTGCCAGTAGTTGGCGGACAGACTCCTACGAGCAGTACTTC. It codes for CASSWRTDSYEQYF. Full variable domain (missing parts from reference TRBV19 and TRBJ2-7): DGGITQSPKYLFRKEGQNVTLSCEQNLNHDAMYWYRQDPGQGLRLIYYSQIVNDFQKGDIAEGYSVSREKKESFPLTVTSAQKNPTAFYLCASSWRTDSYEQYFGPGTRLTVT.

This sequence joins TRBV10-2 and TRBJ1-3; D not resolved. V lost 8 bases, J lost 2 bases, and 10 bases lay in between. Germline V gene data show CDR1 as WSHSY and CDR2 as SAAADI. The CDR3 extends over 13 amino acids. CDR3 amino acids: CASSPITGNTIYF. CDR3 bases: TGCGCCAGCTCACCCATAACTGGAAACACCATATATTTT.

The chain recombines TRBV27 with TRBJ1-4; 7 nucleotides align to TRBD1. The J segment lost 0 bases and the V segment lost 4 bases, leaving 5 bases of the junction unmatched. The CDR3 sequence is 16 residues long. Per germline, CDR1 MNHEY and CDR2 SMNVEV (reference sequence). Here the CDR3 DNA reads TGTGCCAGCAGTTGGGGACAGACGACAACTAATGAAAAACTGTTTTTT. Encoded protein: CASSWGQTTTNEKLFF.

The J gene is TRBJ2-2, the V gene TRBV11-2; tentatively, D is TRBD1 (5 bases). The CDR3 sequence is 16 residues long. Germline CDR1 is SGHAT and CDR2 is FQNNGV. V lost 2 bases and J lost 7, with 17 bases in between. The chain's CDR3 is CASSLNPPGNIGELFF. The DNA for the CDR3 is TGTGCCAGCAGCTTAAACCCTCCAGGGAATATCGGGGAGCTGTTTTTT.

This chain joins TRBV7-8 and TRBJ2-3; the D call may be TRBD1 or TRBD2 (6 bases each). V lost 6 bases to trimming and J lost 3 bases, with 19 bases between them. Germline CDR1 SGHVS, CDR2 FQNEAQ. The CDR3 has 16 amino acids. CDR3 nucleotides: TGTGCCAGCAGACCGGGACTCAGGGGTATTACAGATACGCAGTATTTT. Translating gives CASRPGLRGITDTQYF.

V usage is TRBV28 and J usage is TRBJ2-7, with D uncertain. The CDR3 has 15 amino acids. V gave up 3 bases and J gave up 1 base, with 13 bases separating them. Per the germline V gene, CDR1 is MDHEN and CDR2 is SYDVKM. The DNA for the CDR3 is TGTGCCAGCAGTTTCCACTCTCCTATTTCCTACGAGCAGTACTTC. Protein product: CASSFHSPISYEQYF.

The chain couples TRBV6-6 to TRBJ2-7; a weak D match, TRBD1 (6 bases). CDR1 and CDR2 (germline): MNHNY, SVGAGI (reference sequence). Trimming removed 4 bases at V and 2 bases at J, with 12 bases between. The CDR3 contains 14 residues. The DNA for the CDR3 is TGTGCCAGCAGTTCGCCCAGGGACACCTACGAGCAGTACTTC. Its protein product is CASSSPRDTYEQYF.

The chain recombines TRBV6-4 with TRBJ1-1; 9 bases line up with TRBD1. This CDR3 has 14 amino acids. Per germline, CDR1 MRHNA and CDR2 SNTAGT. Germline trimming cut 6 bases from V and 3 bases from J; bases unmatched to any gene: 5. CDR3 nucleotides: TGTGCCAGCAGGAGACAGGGGGGATACACTGAAGCTTTCTTT. Translating gives CASRRQGGYTEAFF.

The rearrangement joins TRBV28 to TRBJ2-7; no clear D. The CDR3 is 13 amino acids. Looked up from germline, CDR1 is MDHEN and CDR2 is SYDVKM. Trimming took off 6 bases at V and 5 bases at J, with 14 bases between the two ends. The CDR3 protein is CASRSSSVHEQYF. In DNA form, the CDR3 reads TGTGCCAGCAGGTCTTCATCGGTCCACGAGCAGTACTTC.

The chain uses TRBV28 and TRBJ1-1; 9 nucleotides line up with TRBD1. V lost 8 bases, J lost 1 base, and 8 bases stayed unmatched. In germline, CDR1 is MDHEN, CDR2 SYDVKM. The CDR3 is 15 amino acids. This chain's CDR3 is CASGITGGANTEAFF. The CDR3 coding sequence is TGTGCCAGCGGAATAACAGGGGGCGCGAACACTGAAGCTTTCTTT.

The chain has TRBV11-3 and TRBJ2-7, with 8 bases lining up with TRBD2. The CDR3 totals 14 residues. The V gene end was trimmed by 4 bases and the J gene end by 6 bases; junction bases not matched to a gene: 8. The germline V gene has CDR1 SGHNT and CDR2 YENEEA. The CDR3 sequence: CASSSGTRVGEQYF. CDR3 coding DNA: TGTGCCAGCAGCTCGGGGACTAGAGTGGGCGAGCAGTACTTC.

J is TRBJ1-1 and V is TRBV19; no reliable D call. V was clipped by 3 bases and J by 10 bases, with 9 bases between them. This CDR3 is 11 amino acids long. Germline CDR1 and CDR2: LNHDA and SQIVND (reference sequence). This CDR3 is CASSMEKRAFF. The CDR3 nucleotides are TGTGCCAGTAGTATGGAAAAACGAGCTTTCTTT.